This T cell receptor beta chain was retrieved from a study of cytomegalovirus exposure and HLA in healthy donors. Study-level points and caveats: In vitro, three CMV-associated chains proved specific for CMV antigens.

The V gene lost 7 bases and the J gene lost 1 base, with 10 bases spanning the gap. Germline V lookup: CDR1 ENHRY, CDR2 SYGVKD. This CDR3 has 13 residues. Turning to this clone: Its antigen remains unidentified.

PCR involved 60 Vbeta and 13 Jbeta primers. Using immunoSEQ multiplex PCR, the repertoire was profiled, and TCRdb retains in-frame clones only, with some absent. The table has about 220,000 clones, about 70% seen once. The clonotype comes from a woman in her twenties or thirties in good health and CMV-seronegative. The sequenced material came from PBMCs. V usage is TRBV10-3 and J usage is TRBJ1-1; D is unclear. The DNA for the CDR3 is TGTGCCATCACGGGGAAAGCGAACACTGAAGCTTTCTTT. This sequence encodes CAITGKANTEAFF.